Detailed here is one T cell receptor (beta chain). Its specificity is not known. The entry originates in a study of T cells after yellow fever vaccination. Synthesis of TCR cDNA relied on 5'RACE template switching, which attached a universal primer site and UMIs. TCRdb processed the 5' RACE reads anew with MiXCR; each CDR3 protein has one entry. The table has some 110,000 distinct CDR3 sequences, around 8.6% seen once; the top ten hold about 25%. Study-wide findings and caveats: Reappearance after the booster was observed for most primary-vaccination clones (about 96% CD4, about 90% CD8).

The sequencing used CD8+ T cells sorted from PBMCs, collected 45 days after the yellow fever booster vaccination. The clonotype originates from a man aged 25 to 45 who received the YFV17D yellow fever vaccine.

CDR3 sequence reads: CASSLVGLAGDEQFF. The CDR3 coding sequence is TGTGCCAGCAGCTTAGTGGGACTAGCGGGAGATGAGCAGTTCTTC. This chain joins TRBV7-2 and TRBJ2-1; 14 bases are a match to TRBD2. Germline CDR1 and CDR2: SGHTA and FQGNSA. This CDR3 has 15 residues. Trimming took 1 base from V and 8 from J; bases not matched to a gene: 1.